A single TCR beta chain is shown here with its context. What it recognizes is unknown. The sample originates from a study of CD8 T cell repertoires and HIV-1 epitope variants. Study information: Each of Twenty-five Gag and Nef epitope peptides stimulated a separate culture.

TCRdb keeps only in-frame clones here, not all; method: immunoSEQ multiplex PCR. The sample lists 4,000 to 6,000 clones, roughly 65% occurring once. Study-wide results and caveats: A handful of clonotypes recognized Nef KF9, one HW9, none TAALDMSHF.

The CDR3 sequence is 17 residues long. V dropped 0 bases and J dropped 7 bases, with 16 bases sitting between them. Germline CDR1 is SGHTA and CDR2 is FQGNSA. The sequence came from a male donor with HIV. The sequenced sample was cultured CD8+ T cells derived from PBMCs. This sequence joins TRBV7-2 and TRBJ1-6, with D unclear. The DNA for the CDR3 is TGTGCCAGCAGCTTAGCTGTGGGGTCCGTTCCGAATTCACCCCTCCACTTT. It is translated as CASSLAVGSVPNSPLHF.